These 22 T cell receptor beta chains originate from one sample sequenced in a study of cytomegalovirus exposure and HLA in healthy donors. Sequencing was performed with immunoSEQ multiplex PCR; in TCRdb, only in-frame clones are kept and a portion is missing. The sample lists 150,000 to 200,000 clones, about 90% occurring once. The sequenced material came from PBMCs. These receptors were taken from a woman aged 18-29 years in good health and CMV-seropositive.

The J gene is TRBJ1-1, the V gene TRBV7-2; a possible D gene is TRBD1 (5 bases). Germline CDR1 is SGHTA and CDR2 is FQGNSA. The CDR3 spans 14 residues. Trimming pared 1 base from V and 3 bases from J, leaving 9 bases between. In DNA form, the CDR3 reads TGTGCCAGCAGCTTAGGGGCAGGGTACACTGAAGCTTTCTTT. Translation: CASSLGAGYTEAFF.

The V gene is TRBV5-1, the J gene TRBJ2-3, with 11 bases matching TRBD2. J lost 4 bases, V lost 4 bases, and 5 bases had no gene match. The CDR3 is made up of 15 amino acids. Germline lookup yields CDR1 SGHRS and CDR2 YFSETQ. CDR3 protein: CASSASGRSSDTQYF. In DNA, the CDR3 is TGCGCCAGCAGCGCTAGCGGGAGGTCGTCAGATACGCAGTATTTT.

J is TRBJ1-2 and V is TRBV30; no reliable D call. With 2 bases removed from V and 5 bases from J, the gap between germline ends came to 18 bases. Per germline, CDR1 GTSNPN and CDR2 SVGIG (reference sequence). The CDR3 has 15 amino acids. The CDR3 DNA is TGTGCCTGGAGTATTAGGCCGGCCACCGGGTATGGCTACACCTTC. Its translation is CAWSIRPATGYGYTF.

The chain carries TRBV6-6 and TRBJ1-1; tentative D call: TRBD1 (5 bases). The CDR3 extends over 14 amino acids. CDR1 is MNHNY and CDR2 is SVGAGI in the germline V gene (reference sequence). Deletions cut 6 bases from V and 1 base from J, with 12 bases between. In DNA, the CDR3 is TGTGCCAGCAGAGGGACTGGGGGGAACACTGAAGCTTTCTTT. Translated, it gives CASRGTGGNTEAFF.

The V and J genes are TRBV27 and TRBJ2-7, with 8 bases that match TRBD1. V lost 4 bases and J lost 6; bases outside the gene matches: 5. This CDR3 contains 13 residues. The germline V gene encodes CDR1 MNHEY and CDR2 SMNVEV (reference sequence). The CDR3 loop is CASSSIDRGEQYF. The CDR3 DNA follows: TGTGCCAGCAGTTCGATAGACAGGGGCGAGCAGTACTTC.

This clone appeared a single time. The chain links TRBV6-6 to TRBJ1-1, with D perhaps TRBD1 (5 bases). Trimming left V 6 bases short and J 5 bases short, with 10 bases between. Germline V gene data show CDR1 as MNHNY and CDR2 as SVGAGI (reference sequence). The CDR3 runs 12 residues. This CDR3 reads CASSWTRTEAFF. Here the CDR3 DNA reads TGTGCCAGCAGCTGGACAAGGACTGAAGCTTTCTTT.

The rearrangement joins TRBV30 to TRBJ1-1, with D perhaps matching TRBD1 (5 bases). Trimming took off 2 bases at V and 0 bases at J, with 13 bases between the two ends. Germline loops: CDR1 GTSNPN, CDR2 SVGIG (reference sequence). CDR3 length equals 15 residues. The CDR3, as DNA: TGTGCCTGGAGTATTCGGTGGGGCCTGAACACTGAAGCTTTCTTT. The encoded protein is CAWSIRWGLNTEAFF.

The chain couples TRBV7-9 to TRBJ1-4; 9 bases match TRBD1. The CDR3 runs 15 residues. CDR1 SEHNR and CDR2 FQNEAQ come from the germline V gene (reference sequence). J was trimmed by 3 bases and V by 5 bases; bases with no gene match: 4. The CDR3 DNA is TGTGCCAGCAGCGAACAGGGGGCGTCTAATGAAAAACTGTTTTTT. Its protein is CASSEQGASNEKLFF.

The V and J genes are TRBV25-1 and TRBJ2-4; a weak D match, TRBD1 (6 bases). Between the trimmed V and J ends, which lost 4 bases and 4 bases, there was a span of 11 bases. The CDR3 is made up of 14 amino acids. Germline V gene sequence: CDR1 MGHDK, CDR2 SYGVNS. CDR3 bases: TGTGCCAGCAGTGGTCAGGACAGAAAAAACATTCAGTACTTC. Encoded protein: CASSGQDRKNIQYF.

This clone is a singleton in its sample. The gene calls are TRBV9 and TRBJ2-3; 8 nucleotides match TRBD2. This CDR3 is 15 amino acids long. V lost 1 base and J lost 2; bases outside the gene matches: 3. Per germline, CDR1 SGDLS and CDR2 YYNGEE. The CDR3 DNA sequence: TGTGCCAGCAGCGTATTACTAGCGGCCACAGATACGCAGTATTTT. Protein: CASSVLLAATDTQYF.

The chain carries TRBV30 and TRBJ2-7, with 7 bases lining up with TRBD2. J lost 4 bases, V lost 1 base, and 7 bases had no gene match. Germline V lookup: CDR1 GTSNPN, CDR2 SVGIG (reference sequence). The CDR3 is 14 residues long. CDR3 DNA: TGTGCCTGGAGTGCGGAGGGGAGGGGATACGAGCAGTACTTC. Translation gives CAWSAEGRGYEQYF.

This clone has a single count. V is TRBV5-6 and J is TRBJ2-1, with 10 bases aligning to TRBD1. Germline CDR1 and CDR2: SGHDT and YYEEEE. This CDR3 comprises 15 residues. The V segment lost 5 bases and the J segment 2 bases; nucleotides outside the gene matches: 4. The chain's CDR3 is CASRPGTGAYNEQFF. The DNA for the CDR3 is TGTGCCAGCAGGCCCGGGACAGGGGCCTACAATGAGCAGTTCTTC.

CDR3 sequence reads: CAWSGIGAGGKVSYNEQFF. In nucleotides, the CDR3 is TGTGCCTGGAGTGGAATTGGCGCGGGAGGGAAGGTTTCCTACAATGAGCAGTTCTTC. The chain couples TRBV30 to TRBJ2-1; 9 bases align to TRBD2. Unmatched junction bases numbered 14, after V lost 1 base and J lost 1 base. CDR3 length: 19 amino acids. Germline lookup yields CDR1 GTSNPN and CDR2 SVGIG (reference sequence).

The V call is TRBV2, the J call TRBJ1-4; no clear D gene. Germline CDR1 and CDR2: SNHLY and FYNNEI. V lost 4 bases and J lost 6, with 15 bases in between. CDR3 length equals 15 residues. CDR3 amino acids: CASSGTAPSYEKLFF. The CDR3 DNA sequence: TGTGCCAGCAGTGGAACAGCACCTTCGTATGAAAAACTGTTTTTT.

The chain uses TRBV6-4 and TRBJ2-7; TRBD2 agrees at 13 bases. With 4 bases clipped from V and 3 bases from J, the junction kept 6 bases outside the gene matches. CDR1 and CDR2 from the germline V gene are MRHNA and SNTAGT. CDR3 size: 16 residues. The CDR3 is CASSGGLAGKVYEQYF. CDR3 coding DNA: TGTGCCAGCAGTGGGGGACTAGCGGGAAAGGTCTACGAGCAGTACTTC.

The chain employs TRBV27 and TRBJ2-2, with TRBD2 matching over 10 bases. The germline V gene has CDR1 MNHEY and CDR2 SMNVEV (reference sequence). The CDR3 extends over 17 amino acids. Germline trimming cut 5 bases from V and 4 bases from J; bases unmatched to any gene: 10. CDR3 sequence (DNA): TGTGCCAGCAGTCCGCCCGGACTAGCGGAAATCACCGGGGAGCTGTTTTTT. Its translation is CASSPPGLAEITGELFF.

The V and J genes are TRBV15 and TRBJ2-7, with D possibly matching TRBD2 (6 bases). The germline V gene encodes CDR1 LNHNV and CDR2 YYDKDF (reference sequence). The CDR3 is made up of 15 amino acids. Trimming removed 4 bases from V and 2 bases from J, with 15 bases in between. CDR3 in DNA: TGTGCCACCAGCACTTCTAGCGTAGGAACCTACGAGCAGTACTTC. Encoded protein: CATSTSSVGTYEQYF.

The rearrangement uses TRBV4-1 and TRBJ2-1; D not resolved. Trimming pared 2 bases from V and 0 bases from J, leaving 11 bases between. From germline, CDR1 is MGHRA and CDR2 YSYEKL. The CDR3 contains 16 residues. CDR3 protein: CASSQIDMISYNEQFF. The CDR3 DNA reads TGCGCCAGCAGCCAAATAGACATGATCTCCTACAATGAGCAGTTCTTC.

V and J are TRBV21-1 and TRBJ2-1; the table's D call of TRBD2 was not tested on the DNA. TRBV21-1 is deemed a pseudogene. There are 14 residues in the CDR3. CDR3 protein: CASTMSGRAHEQFF. The CDR3 region has the DNA TGTGCCAGCACCATGAGCGGGAGGGCTCATGAGCAGTTCTTC.

The J gene is TRBJ2-1, the V gene TRBV30; 12 bases align to TRBD2. The CDR3 covers 17 residues. Germline CDR1 and CDR2: GTSNPN and SVGIG (reference sequence). V was pared by 0 bases and J by 6 bases, with 9 bases of the junction left unmatched. CDR3 sequence reads: CAWSVWRTSGAGNEQFF. CDR3 in DNA: TGTGCCTGGAGTGTATGGAGGACTAGCGGGGCGGGCAATGAGCAGTTCTTC. Combining the CDR3 with reference TRBV30 and TRBJ2-1 gives the whole variable domain SQTIHQWPATLVQPVGSPLSLECTVEGTSNPNLYWYRQAAGRGLQLLFYSVGIGQISSEVPQNLSASRPQDRQFILSSKKLLLSDSGFYLCAWSVWRTSGAGNEQFFGPGTRLTVL.

This sequence joins TRBV15 and TRBJ1-2; 12 nucleotides match TRBD1. The CDR3 totals 15 residues. Germline V gives CDR1 LNHNV, CDR2 YYDKDF (reference sequence). V trimming: 5 bases; J trimming: 5 bases; junction bases outside the gene matches: 6. CDR3 sequence (DNA): TGTGCCACCAGCGGTCCGGGACAGGGGGCGTATGGCTACACCTTC. Translation: CATSGPGQGAYGYTF.

V gene TRBV5-1 combines with J gene TRBJ2-5; no firm D call. This CDR3 has 14 amino acids. V gave up 0 bases and J gave up 4 bases, with 10 bases separating them. Per the germline V gene, CDR1 is SGHRS and CDR2 is YFSETQ. The CDR3 DNA reads TGCGCCAGCAGCTTGGAGGCAGGTCGAGAGACCCAGTACTTC. It codes for CASSLEAGRETQYF.